This T cell receptor beta chain was captured by sequencing in a study of T cell responses to AZD1222 COVID-19 vaccine. Study at large: Second-dose recipients at about 4 or about 12 weeks were treated as one pooled group.

Trimming left V 0 bases short and J 6 bases short, with 17 bases between. The CDR3 covers 16 residues. In germline, CDR1 is KGHSH, CDR2 LQKENI. With regard to this clone: The antigen remains undetermined.

General observations from the study: Spike-specific TCR breadth and depth were elevated following two AZD1222 doses.

Sequencing was performed with immunoSEQ multiplex PCR; in TCRdb, only in-frame clones are kept and a portion is missing. The sample contains 110,000 to 150,000 clones, under 95% of which appear only once. Sequenced material: peripheral blood, taken on day 0 of AZD1222 vaccination. This chain uses TRBV18 with TRBJ1-1; D ambiguous. The TCR originated in an adult in good health. The CDR3 loop reads CASSPPVALWRSEAFF. In nucleotides, the CDR3 is TGTGCCAGCTCACCACCCGTCGCTCTATGGCGGTCTGAAGCTTTCTTT.